This T cell receptor (beta chain) was sequenced for a study of blood T cells in healthy people across ages. General observations from the study: Diversity figures derived from one million T cells were judged to underestimate the true value.

The germline V gene encodes CDR1 SQVTM and CDR2 ANQGSEA. The CDR3 runs to 11 residues. Trimming pared 7 bases from V and 9 bases from J, leaving 13 bases between. On this clonotype itself: Its matching antigen is unknown. A clone one base away is much larger, so this may be a read error.

Using a J-beta primer mix together with a sample-barcoded 5' primer, a second PCR was run for roughly 7 to 11 cycles. Every cDNA molecule bore a tag from a template-switch adaptor containing 12 random nucleotides. Each CDR3 protein is one row after TCRdb ran MiXCR on the 5' RACE reads. The repertoire includes hundreds of thousands of distinct CDR3 sequences, about 50% of them detected once, and roughly 14% sits in the top ten. Donors were systemically healthy Caucasian individuals from Russia aged roughly 6 to 100 years. Each sample provided at least 5.5 micrograms of extracted total RNA. The clonotype comes from a woman of 80 years or more in good health. The chain couples TRBV29-1 to TRBJ2-1, with D perhaps matching TRBD1 or TRBD2 (5 bases each). The sequencing sample was made of blood. The CDR3 DNA reads TGCAGCGCAAGGGACCCTGGTGAGCAGTTCTTC. Translation gives CSARDPGEQFF.